One and the same sample provided the 22 T cell receptor beta chains below, sequenced in a study of breast tumors, draining lymph nodes, adjacent tissues. Breast cancer patients provided tissue from their axillary draining lymph nodes. TCRdb re-called the multiplex PCR reads with MiXCR, one entry per CDR3 protein. Of about 80,000 distinct CDR3 sequences in the sample, 15% to 20% were seen once. Sequencing was carried out using axillary lymph node tissue. Receptors originate from a female donor with breast cancer. Some clones in this sample may be carry-over from other donors' samples.

This clonotype showed up many times. The gene calls are TRBV7-2 and TRBJ1-3; D may be TRBD1 (6 bases). V lost 5 bases to trimming and J lost 1 base, with 15 bases between them. From germline, CDR1 is SGHTA and CDR2 FQGNSA. The length of the CDR3 is 16 residues. The CDR3 nucleotides read TGTGCCAGCAGCCGAGGGGGGGCAGAATCTGGAAACACCATATATTTT. This translates into CASSRGGAESGNTIYF.

Of note for this clonotype: A much larger clone lies one base from this, so it may be a read error. The gene calls are TRBV5-4 and TRBJ2-1, with 12 bases lining up with TRBD1. Unmatched junction bases numbered 2, after V lost 0 bases and J lost 7 bases. Germline values: CDR1 SGHNT, CDR2 YYREEE (reference sequence). The CDR3 length is 15 residues. DNA for the CDR3: TGTGCCAGCAGCTTGGGGGGACAGGGGGCGAATGAGCAGTTCTTC. Translated, it gives CASSLGGQGANEQFF. Based on the CDR3 plus reference TRBV5-4 and TRBJ2-1, the full variable domain is ETGVTQSPTHLIKTRGQQVTLRCSSQSGHNTVSWYQQALGQGPQFIFQYYREEENGRGNFPPRFSGLQFPNYSSELNVNALELDDSALYLCASSLGGQGANEQFFGPGTRLTVL.

This clonotype came up many times. The CDR3: CASSKGVGNQPQHF. The CDR3 DNA sequence: TGTGCCAGCAGCAAGGGGGTGGGCAATCAGCCCCAGCATTTT. This chain connects TRBV12-3 or TRBV12-4 to TRBJ1-5, with D perhaps matching TRBD1 (6 bases). CDR3 length equals 14 residues. Trimming left V 6 bases short and J 2 bases short, with 11 bases between.

A remark on this clonotype: Since a much larger clone is just one base distant, this may be a read error. The chain is built from TRBV20-1 and TRBJ2-5; TRBD1 matches 7 bases. CDR1 DFQATT and CDR2 SNEGSKA come from the germline V gene (reference sequence). The CDR3 length is 16 residues. The CDR3 DNA is TGCAGTGCTAGAGGTGATTCTAGGACAGGTCAAGGGACCCAGTACTTC. This codes for CSARGDSRTGQGTQYF.

This clonotype has at least ten counts. The genes are TRBV30 and TRBJ1-6; tentative D call: TRBD1 (6 bases). The V gene's germline CDR1 is GTSNPN and CDR2 SVGIG (reference sequence). Trimming pared 5 bases from V and 8 bases from J, leaving 13 bases between. The CDR3 loop spans 13 amino acids. The CDR3 sequence is CAWAHRVDSPLHF. The CDR3 DNA sequence: TGTGCCTGGGCCCACAGGGTTGATTCACCCCTCCACTTT.

This clonotype appeared many times. This sequence joins TRBV20-1 and TRBJ2-1, with 8 positions matching TRBD2. CDR1 and CDR2 from the germline V gene are DFQATT and SNEGSKA (reference sequence). The V and J ends lost 0 bases and 9 bases, in that order; junction bases with no gene match: 13. The CDR3 has 16 residues. DNA for the CDR3: TGCAGTGCTAGAGATCGGAAGCCAGCGGGAGTAGGTGAGCAGTTCTTC. This translates into CSARDRKPAGVGEQFF.

This clonotype was counted ten times or more. CDR3 in amino acids: CASSSRQTSQETQYF. The CDR3 DNA reads as TGTGCCAGCAGCTCCCGACAGACTAGCCAAGAGACCCAGTACTTC. The rearrangement joins TRBV13 to TRBJ2-5, with a weak D call TRBD2 (6 bases). Trimming took 4 bases from V and 1 from J, leaving 13 bases between them. The germline V gene has CDR1 PRHDT and CDR2 FYEKMQ (reference sequence). The CDR3 runs 15 residues.

In the case of this clonotype: This may be a read error: a much more frequent sequence differs by one nucleotide. The chain links TRBV4-3 to TRBJ1-6; a possible D gene is TRBD1 (5 bases). There are 14 residues in the CDR3. The germline gives CDR1 LGHNA, CDR2 YSLEER. The CDR3 is CVSSQDWGGSPLHF. The CDR3 region has the DNA TGCGTCAGCAGCCAAGATTGGGGCGGATCACCCCTCCACTTT.

This clonotype came up a few times. The gene calls are TRBV28 and TRBJ2-7; 9 bases fit TRBD2. The CDR3 is 13 amino acids. V shed 7 bases, J shed 0 bases, and the junction held 1 base outside the gene matches. Germline V gene data show CDR1 as MDHEN and CDR2 as SYDVKM. The CDR3 loop reads CASISGSSYEQYF. In nucleotides, the CDR3 is TGTGCCAGCATTAGCGGGAGCTCCTACGAGCAGTACTTC. The full variable domain, completed using reference TRBV28 and TRBJ2-7, is DVKVTQSSRYLVKRTGEKVFLECVQDMDHENMFWYRQDPGLGLRLIYFSYDVKMKEKGDIPEGYSVSREKKERFSLILESASTNQTSMYLCASISGSSYEQYFGPGTRLTVT.

This clonotype was observed at least ten times. The chain is built from TRBV19 and TRBJ2-5; D tentatively reads TRBD1 or TRBD2 (6 bases each). The germline V and J ends were trimmed by 4 bases and 5 bases, with 14 bases remaining between them. The CDR3 runs 14 residues. CDR1 and CDR2 from the germline V gene are LNHDA and SQIVND (reference sequence). In nucleotides, the CDR3 is TGTGCCAGTAGTAAGACAGGTGGGAGGGAGACCCAGTACTTC. This gives the protein CASSKTGGRETQYF.

This clonotype has more than one count but fewer than ten. The chain combines TRBV27 with TRBJ2-1; 8 bases fit TRBD2. In germline, CDR1 is MNHEY, CDR2 SMNVEV (reference sequence). J lost 7 bases, V lost 3 bases, and 8 bases had no gene match. The CDR3 runs 15 residues. CDR3 sequence (DNA): TGTGCCAGCAGTTTTCTTGGGACTAGTGGTAATGAGCAGTTCTTC. This codes for CASSFLGTSGNEQFF.

At least ten counts were recorded for this clonotype. The chain joins TRBV2 to TRBJ2-7, with a possible D match to TRBD2 (7 bases). The CDR3 covers 15 residues. V was cut by 6 bases and J by 5 bases, with 20 bases left in between. Germline assignment: CDR1 SNHLY and CDR2 FYNNEI. The CDR3 sequence: CASRGGGAVDNEQYF. CDR3 nucleotides: TGTGCCAGCAGGGGGGGGGGGGCGGTAGACAACGAGCAGTACTTC.

This clonotype was recorded at least ten times. V gene TRBV20-1 combines with J gene TRBJ1-5; D is possibly TRBD1 (6 bases). The CDR3 sequence is 14 residues long. Germline CDR1 is DFQATT and CDR2 is SNEGSKA (reference sequence). V lost 6 bases, J lost 9 bases, and 21 bases lay in between. The DNA for the CDR3 is TGCAGTGCCCAGGGGCGTGGAACGTCAAGGCCCCAGCATTTT. Translation: CSAQGRGTSRPQHF.

This clonotype has at least ten counts. The J gene is TRBJ2-7, the V gene TRBV20-1, with D unclear. The V end was cut by 1 base, the J end by 4 bases, with 11 bases between. The CDR3 covers 13 residues. The germline V gene has CDR1 DFQATT and CDR2 SNEGSKA (reference sequence). The DNA for the CDR3 is TGCAGTGCTAGAGTGCGCCCGGCATACGAGCAGTACTTC. The encoded protein is CSARVRPAYEQYF.

This clonotype was seen many times. CDR3: CASSLRHSGWGVKGLAINEQFF. In DNA, the CDR3 is TGTGCCAGCAGCTTAAGGCACAGTGGATGGGGGGTAAAGGGACTAGCGATCAATGAGCAGTTCTTC. V gene TRBV7-8 combines with J gene TRBJ2-1; TRBD2 agrees at 10 bases. The V gene end was trimmed by 2 bases and the J gene end by 6 bases; junction bases not matched to a gene: 25. Germline CDR1 SGHVS, CDR2 FQNEAQ. This CDR3 contains 22 residues. The whole variable domain, filled in from reference TRBV7-8 and TRBJ2-1, reads GAGVSQSPRYKVAKRGQDVALRCDPISGHVSLFWYQQALGQGPEFLTYFQNEAQLDKSGLPSDRFFAERPEGSVSTLKIQRTQQEDSAVYLCASSLRHSGWGVKGLAINEQFFGPGTRLTVL.

This clonotype has at least ten counts. The chain combines TRBV6-1 with TRBJ1-3, with TRBD1 as a possible D gene (5 bases). Germline loops: CDR1 MNHNS, CDR2 SASEGT. Trimming stripped 4 bases from V and 0 bases from J, with 10 bases between. CDR3 length: 15 residues. CDR3 nucleotide sequence: TGTGCCAGCAGTGTTGGGGCTGGCTCTGGAAACACCATATATTTT. This sequence encodes CASSVGAGSGNTIYF.

This clonotype was picked up many times. This chain links TRBV20-1 with TRBJ2-1, with no clear D. Between the trimmed V and J ends, which lost 1 base and 3 bases, there was a span of 13 bases. CDR1 and CDR2 from the germline V gene are DFQATT and SNEGSKA (reference sequence). The CDR3 length is 15 residues. DNA for the CDR3: TGCAGTGCTAGAGGGTCTGGGCACGGCTACAATGAGCAGTTCTTC. The encoded protein is CSARGSGHGYNEQFF.

There are a few counts of this clonotype. Here the CDR3 DNA reads TGTGCCAGCAGCTTAGGGGACAGCCATTATGGCTACACCTTC. Translated: CASSLGDSHYGYTF. This chain connects TRBV11-3 to TRBJ1-2, with 7 bases identical to TRBD1. V was clipped by 1 base and J by 5 bases; unmatched bases: 4. CDR3 size: 14 residues. Per germline, CDR1 SGHNT and CDR2 YENEEA.

On this clonotype: A much larger clone lies a single base off, so this may be a read error. This sequence joins TRBV9 and TRBJ2-2, with D possibly being TRBD2 (5 bases). Germline V lookup: CDR1 SGDLS, CDR2 YYNGEE. The CDR3 has 16 amino acids. The CDR3 here is CAGSVGGRTNTGELFF. Written as DNA, the CDR3 is TGTGCCGGCAGCGTAGGTGGGAGAACCAACACCGGGGAGCTGTTTTTT. The variable domain in full, completed from reference TRBV9 and TRBJ2-2, reads DSGVTQTPKHLITATGQRVTLRCSPRSGDLSVYWYQQSLDQGLQFLIQYYNGEERAKGNILERFSAQQFPDLHSELNLSSLELGDSALYFCAGSVGGRTNTGELFFGEGSRLTVL.

A note on this clonotype: Germline and junction disagree at one end, which may indicate a read error. The V and J genes are TRBV20-1 and TRBJ2-3, with D unclear. This CDR3 has 13 residues. CDR1 and CDR2 from the germline V gene are DFQATT and SNEGSKA (reference sequence). The CDR3 DNA reads as TGCAGTGCTAGAGATAGCCCCGCAGATACGCAGTGTTTT. Encoded protein: CSARDSPADTQCF.

This clonotype was observed many times. The rearrangement links TRBV4-1 to TRBJ2-1, with 7 bases aligning to TRBD2. This CDR3 is 13 amino acids long. Germline V lookup: CDR1 MGHRA, CDR2 YSYEKL. Unmatched junction bases numbered 2, after V lost 1 base and J lost 8 bases. CDR3 sequence (DNA): TGCGCCAGCAGCCAAGGGGACTATGATGAGCAGTTCTTC. Translation: CASSQGDYDEQFF.

The V call is TRBV28, the J call TRBJ2-5, with D perhaps given as TRBD1 or TRBD2 (5 bases each). Germline V gives CDR1 MDHEN, CDR2 SYDVKM. CDR3 length equals 15 residues. V gave up 8 bases and J gave up 3 bases, with 19 bases separating them. CDR3 nucleotides: TGTGCCAGCGGTCCACCGGGACGCCTAAAAGAGACCCAGTACTTC. Amino acid sequence: CASGPPGRLKETQYF.